One and the same sample provided the 5 T cell receptor beta chains below, sequenced in a study of cytomegalovirus exposure and HLA in healthy donors. The PCR ran on 60 Vbeta and 13 Jbeta primers. The repertoire was sequenced with immunoSEQ multiplex PCR; TCRdb's copy has only in-frame clones and lacks some. The table has 200,000 to 250,000 clones, about three quarters seen once. The material sequenced was PBMCs. Receptor source: a woman aged 55-70 years in good health and CMV-seropositive.

The J gene is TRBJ1-2, the V gene TRBV7-6, with 9 nucleotides matching TRBD1. The CDR3 spans 17 residues. Germline CDR1 reads SGHVS; CDR2 reads FNYEAQ. After removal of 5 bases from V and 5 bases from J, the junction contained 15 bases not matched to a gene. CDR3: CASSNGNGTGILYGYTF. The DNA of the CDR3 is TGTGCCAGCAGCAACGGAAACGGGACAGGGATATTGTATGGCTACACCTTC.

In its sample, this clone was seen a few times. The CDR3: CASSPGRGAGETQYF. The CDR3 DNA reads as TGCGCCAGCAGCCCGGGGAGGGGCGCAGGAGAGACCCAGTACTTC. The chain uses TRBV5-1 and TRBJ2-5; the match to TRBD2 covers 7 bases. The CDR3 length is 15 residues. Per the germline V gene, CDR1 is SGHRS and CDR2 is YFSETQ. V lost 4 bases to trimming and J lost 4 bases; unmatched junction nucleotides: 10.

V is TRBV7-9 and J is TRBJ2-7; D uncertain. This CDR3 has 13 residues. Trimming took 6 bases from V and 6 from J, leaving 15 bases between them. Germline V gene sequence: CDR1 SEHNR, CDR2 FQNEAQ (reference sequence). The CDR3 protein is CASRLNSPGEQYF. The CDR3 bases are TGTGCCAGCAGACTCAATTCCCCCGGCGAGCAGTACTTC.

This clone was seen a single time. The J gene is TRBJ1-4, the V gene TRBV30, with D perhaps matching TRBD1 (6 bases). Germline-derived CDR1 and CDR2 are GTSNPN and SVGIG (reference sequence). The germline V and J ends were trimmed by 5 bases and 3 bases, with 19 bases remaining between them. This CDR3 is 16 amino acids long. CDR3 nucleotide sequence: TGTGCCTGGCGAGGTTGGCAGGGGTGGGCTAATGAAAAACTGTTTTTT. As protein: CAWRGWQGWANEKLFF.

Regarding this clone: Mismatch with germline at one junction end may stem from a read error. The chain links TRBV28 to TRBJ1-2, with D possibly matching TRBD1 (5 bases). CDR3 size: 12 residues. Germline lookup yields CDR1 MDHEN and CDR2 SYDVKM. CDR3 loop: CASSLMGVRVFF. The CDR3 nucleotides are TGTGCCAGCAGTTTAATGGGCGTCAGGGTCTTCTTC.